This T cell receptor beta chain came from a study of vaccination and CD4 T cells after COVID-19 (dated 2022 in TCRdb). Describing the broader study: Six males and four females were included in the convalescent cohort, with two Hispanic individuals, seven Caucasians, two Asians and one multiracial person represented. Each participant got two doses of either the Pfizer-BioNTech BNT162b2 vaccine (n=8) or the Moderna mRNA-1273 vaccine (n=2). Post-COVID blood samples were collected from convalescent patients a median of about 92 days after diagnosis, with a range of about 30 to 170 days. Post-vaccine blood samples were obtained a median of approximately 70 days after the second vaccine dose, with a range of about 12 to 241 days. Overlapping spike peptide pools from SARS-CoV-2 and from the common cold coronaviruses HCoV-NL63, HCoV-OC43 and HCoV-229E were used as culture stimuli. As controls, cultures received a CEFX viral epitope pool (the positive control), an HIV-1 Nef peptide pool (the negative control), or no peptide at all. In ten to eleven COVID-19 convalescent patients and a handful of infection-naive healthy vaccine recipients, researchers compared the spike-specific CD4+ TCR repertoire from before mRNA vaccination with the repertoire from after.

Receptors were amplified or captured by PCR. DNA from cultured CD4+ T cells was subjected to TCR sequencing with the Oncomine TCR Beta short-read assay at the Johns Hopkins FTIC core. Genomic DNA was extracted from the cultured CD4+ T cells with the QIAamp micro DNA kit. Oncomine TCR Beta libraries from cultured CD4+ T cells were pooled with unique dual indexes and sequenced on an Illumina iSeq 100. Processing in the source paper ran as follows. Non-productive sequences were removed, and CDR3s that did not start with C, did not end with F or W, or were shorter than 7 amino acids were discarded. The MANAFEST web application identified antigen-specific clonotypes by comparing peptide-stimulated wells against reference wells and other culture wells. To be called positive, a clone needed an FDR below 0.05, an odds ratio above 5, and a productive frequency above 0.1% in at least two of three replicate wells. A clonotype was classed as cross-reactive if the clonotype showed significant expansion both in SARS-CoV-2 spike wells and in at least one common cold coronavirus spike condition. Using R version 3.6.1, CDR3 homology was evaluated through Levenshtein distances (stringdist) along with unrooted phylogenetic trees (ape). TCRdb passed the public sequencing reads through fastp at Q25 and MiXCR, retaining productive beta sequences. Entries are consolidated by CDR3 protein sequence, retaining the most common genes and DNA. The V and J calls follow TCRdb's processing rather than the paper's. Here the sample has fewer than 25,000 distinct CDR3 sequences; about 38% occur a single time. The ten largest clones represent around a sixth of the sample.

This clonotype turned up a few times. There is no known antigen for this receptor. Within one base of it there is no much larger clone, and no base qualities were kept. In the paper's terms, the treatment or condition label means: approximately nine-day PBMC culture with coronavirus spike peptide pools or control peptides (ViraFEST assay). The study used the ViraFEST assay, which expanded antigen-specific T cells with peptide pools and then identified expanded clonotypes by TCR sequencing. Healthy vaccine recipients had no prior SARS-CoV-2 infection, confirmed by negative nucleocapsid antibody tests before and after vaccination. PBMCs were cultured at about 2 million per well in IMDM supplemented with around 5% human AB serum and 8.5 to 10 IU/ml IL-2, with approximately 9.5 ug/ml peptide pools added. Half of the culture medium was replaced with fresh IL-2-containing medium on days 3 and 7. After approximately eleven days of culture, CD4+ T cells were isolated by negative selection with the EasySep CD4+ T cell isolation kit. PBMCs were separated from whole blood using Ficoll-Paque Plus gradient centrifugation and then either used fresh or cryopreserved at -140C. In general, triplicate wells were set up for every culture condition.

According to the germline V gene, CDR1 reads MNHNS and CDR2 reads SASEGT. V is clipped by 6 bases and J by 2 bases, and the sequence between their germline boundaries is 19 bases long. The CDR3 measures 16 amino acids from cysteine to phenylalanine. Only the CDR3 DNA is retained, 48 bases long and in frame from the first base. Broader findings and caveats from the paper: Relatively few convalescent patients were included in the study, and early timepoints after natural infection were not analyzed. The median count of SARS-CoV-2-reactive clonotypes went up from around 23 after infection to roughly 38 after vaccination, although the change was not significant. In convalescent patients, a median roughly 88% of post-vaccine SARS-CoV-2-reactive clones were detected only after vaccination, suggesting vaccine-specific priming. In convalescent patients, nearly all vaccine-specific clones (304 of 307) were found to be mono-reactive for SARS-CoV-2 spike rather than cross-reactive with common cold coronaviruses.

The sample consisted of CD4+ T cells from blood, cultured in vitro, taken before SARS-CoV-2 vaccination. The receptor was isolated from a human donor who received a COVID-19 vaccine. Recombination joined TRBV6-1 with TRBJ1-2; TRBD1 could be the D gene, as 5 bases match. Here is the DNA: TGTGCCAGCAGAGGCCTAAGGGCAGGGATCAACTATGGCTACACCTTC. Its translation is CASRGLRAGINYGYTF.